This T cell receptor (beta chain) stems from a study of T cells in Graves' hyperthyroidism and ophthalmopathy. Whole-study findings and limits: Stable hyperthyroidism was separated from ophthalmopathy by a model based on 13 V-J features. Ophthalmopathy, as predicted by the model, came a median 6.5 months after the prediction.

This clonotype was observed many times. Its antigen is not identified. The definition of stable Graves' hyperthyroidism was no ophthalmopathy progression within 18 months. Using RNA transcripts as the source, TCR beta CDR3 regions were amplified. Primed by the HTBI set, a first-round RT-PCR was run on the TCR CDR3. Each CDR3 protein is one row after TCRdb ran MiXCR on the multiplex PCR reads. Of some 700,000 distinct CDR3 sequences listed, 17% were seen once; the top ten hold 15% to 19%. The specimen sequenced was blood. This clonotype was obtained from a man aged 50 to 59 with Graves' hyperthyroidism.

CDR3 sequence: CASSLPTGGVEKLFF. The CDR3 DNA reads as TGTGCCAGCAGCCTCCCGACAGGGGGCGTCGAAAAACTGTTTTTT. The rearrangement links TRBV28 to TRBJ1-4; 10 nucleotides match TRBD1. Germline lookup yields CDR1 MDHEN and CDR2 SYDVKM. CDR3 length: 15 amino acids. Losses at the gene ends were 6 bases for V and 8 bases for J; bases not matched to a gene: 9. Filled out from reference TRBV28 and TRBJ1-4, the complete variable domain reads DVKVTQSSRYLVKRTGEKVFLECVQDMDHENMFWYRQDPGLGLRLIYFSYDVKMKEKGDIPEGYSVSREKKERFSLILESASTNQTSMYLCASSLPTGGVEKLFFGSGTQLSVL.